These 26 T cell receptor beta chains originate from one sample sequenced in a study of T cell responses to AZD1222 COVID-19 vaccine. Profiled with immunoSEQ multiplex PCR; TCRdb holds only in-frame clones, not every one. The data contain fewer than 150,000 clones, around 90% of them seen just once; the ten biggest clones take up approximately 1.6%. Here the sequenced sample was peripheral blood, taken on day 0 of AZD1222 vaccination. Receptor source: an adult in good health.

The rearrangement links TRBV4-1 to TRBJ2-6; D uncertain. With 0 bases removed from V and 0 bases from J, the gap between germline ends came to 6 bases. This CDR3 has 16 amino acids. Germline assignment: CDR1 MGHRA and CDR2 YSYEKL. The CDR3 protein is CASSQDLGSGANVLTF. The DNA for the CDR3 is TGCGCCAGCAGCCAAGATTTGGGCTCTGGGGCCAACGTCCTGACTTTC.

The chain is built from TRBV28 and TRBJ1-6; D is unresolved. CDR3 length: 14 amino acids. Germline values: CDR1 MDHEN, CDR2 SYDVKM. Trimming stripped 3 bases from V and 4 bases from J, with 7 bases between. The CDR3 DNA sequence: TGTGCCAGCAGTTTTTCGGGATATAATTCACCCCTCCACTTT. Protein sequence: CASSFSGYNSPLHF.

This chain connects TRBV14 to TRBJ1-4, with D unclear. The CDR3 length is 15 residues. The V end lost 3 bases, the J end lost 0 bases, and 8 bases lay between the germline ends. The germline CDR1 and CDR2 sequences are SGHDN and FVKESK. CDR3 DNA: TGTGCCAGCAGCCAGTACGTTGCAACTAATGAAAAACTGTTTTTT. Protein: CASSQYVATNEKLFF.

A single count supports this clone. This rearrangement joins TRBV10-2 to TRBJ2-3; D is uncertain. Germline values: CDR1 WSHSY, CDR2 SAAADI. This CDR3 is 15 amino acids long. Trimming took 11 bases from V and 6 from J, leaving 24 bases between them. The CDR3 loop is CACLDPLRGVDTQYF. The CDR3 DNA follows: TGCGCCTGCTTAGACCCGTTACGTGGGGTCGATACGCAGTATTTT.

The V call is TRBV5-1, the J call TRBJ1-4; 7 bases match TRBD1. Per the germline V gene, CDR1 is SGHRS and CDR2 is YFSETQ. With V trimmed by 2 bases and J by 8 bases, 6 bases remained unmatched. There are 14 residues in the CDR3. In nucleotides, the CDR3 is TGCGCCAGCAGCTTTCAGGGGGGAGAGGAAAAACTGTTTTTT. Its translation: CASSFQGGEEKLFF.

This rearrangement joins TRBV9 to TRBJ1-1; 9 nucleotides line up with TRBD1. The CDR3 runs 15 residues. CDR1 and CDR2 from the germline V gene are SGDLS and YYNGEE. The V segment lost 5 bases and the J segment 3 bases; nucleotides outside the gene matches: 8. CDR3 bases: TGTGCCAGCAGACTGGGGACAGGGAGGGACACTGAAGCTTTCTTT. Its translation is CASRLGTGRDTEAFF. Variable domain in full (rest from reference TRBV9 and TRBJ1-1): DSGVTQTPKHLITATGQRVTLRCSPRSGDLSVYWYQQSLDQGLQFLIQYYNGEERAKGNILERFSAQQFPDLHSELNLSSLELGDSALYFCASRLGTGRDTEAFFGQGTRLTVV.

This chain uses TRBV5-1 with TRBJ1-1; 12 bases line up with TRBD1. J gave up 11 bases and V 3 bases, and 8 bases lay outside the gene matches. The length of the CDR3 is 14 residues. Germline CDR1 reads SGHRS; CDR2 reads YFSETQ. The CDR3 DNA sequence: TGCGCCAGCAGCTCGGGACAGGGGGCGGAGGAGGCTTTCTTT. Translated: CASSSGQGAEEAFF.

V usage is TRBV27 and J usage is TRBJ1-2; 12 bases line up with TRBD1. There are 16 residues in the CDR3. Trimming took 0 bases from V and 7 from J; bases not matched to a gene: 6. Germline V CDR1 and CDR2: MNHEY, SMNVEV (reference sequence). The CDR3 protein is CASSLSMGQGAVGYTF. The CDR3, as DNA: TGTGCCAGCAGTTTATCGATGGGACAGGGGGCGGTTGGCTACACCTTC.

The rearrangement links TRBV7-9 to TRBJ2-5; 9 bases agree with TRBD2. The CDR3 contains 15 residues. Losses at the gene ends were 3 bases for V and 3 bases for J; bases not matched to a gene: 5. Germline-derived CDR1 and CDR2 are SEHNR and FQNEAQ (reference sequence). The CDR3 here is CASSFMTSGEETQYF. In nucleotides, the CDR3 is TGTGCCAGCAGCTTTATGACTAGCGGTGAAGAGACCCAGTACTTC. Based on the CDR3 plus reference TRBV7-9 and TRBJ2-5, the full variable domain is DTGVSQNPRHKITKRGQNVTFRCDPISEHNRLYWYRQTLGQGPEFLTYFQNEAQLEKSRLLSDRFSAERPKGSFSTLEIQRTEQGDSAMYLCASSFMTSGEETQYFGPGTRLLVL.

This clone has a single count. This chain links TRBV6-1 with TRBJ1-2; D gene ambiguous. In germline, CDR1 is MNHNS, CDR2 SASEGT. Between the trimmed V and J ends, which lost 2 bases and 5 bases, there was a span of 9 bases. The CDR3 contains 13 residues. The CDR3 is CASSESRLYGYTF. The CDR3 DNA sequence: TGTGCCAGCAGTGAAAGTAGGCTATATGGCTACACCTTC.

The J gene is TRBJ2-1, the V gene TRBV9; TRBD2 matches 7 bases. V dropped 0 bases and J dropped 5; count of bases not matched to a gene: 5. Per germline, CDR1 SGDLS and CDR2 YYNGEE. This CDR3 spans 15 amino acids. CDR3 in amino acids: CASSVGGGANNEQFF. The CDR3, as DNA: TGTGCCAGCAGCGTAGGCGGGGGAGCCAACAATGAGCAGTTCTTC.

This clone was seen just once. The V call is TRBV5-5, the J call TRBJ2-7; 9 nucleotides align to TRBD1. J gave up 2 bases and V 4 bases, and 7 bases lay outside the gene matches. Germline CDR1 reads SGHKS; CDR2 reads YYEKEE (reference sequence). The CDR3 is 15 amino acids. CDR3 nucleotides: TGTGCCAGCAGCGCCCGGGACAGGGCTACCTACGAGCAGTACTTC. Protein product: CASSARDRATYEQYF.

The chain joins TRBV6-2 or TRBV6-3 to TRBJ1-2, with D perhaps matching TRBD1 (5 bases). Per the germline V gene, CDR1 is MNHEY and CDR2 is SVGEGT. The CDR3 contains 16 residues. Trimming pared 2 bases from V and 4 bases from J, leaving 17 bases between. The CDR3 loop is CASSYGRGLYVYGYTF. The DNA for the CDR3 is TGTGCCAGCAGTTACGGGAGGGGTCTCTACGTCTATGGCTACACCTTC.

The DNA of the CDR3 is TGCGCCAGCCAAACTAGCGGGGGGGCAGATACGCAGTATTTT. Its translation is CASQTSGGADTQYF. The chain carries TRBV5-1 and TRBJ2-3, with 13 bases identical to TRBD2. The trim removed 7 bases at V and 4 bases at J, leaving 3 bases unmatched. CDR1 and CDR2 (germline): SGHRS, YFSETQ. This CDR3 region has 14 residues.

In this sample, this clone turned up once. The chain uses TRBV9 and TRBJ2-5, with 11 bases lining up with TRBD1. The CDR3 totals 16 residues. The J segment lost 1 base and the V segment lost 3 bases, leaving 5 bases of the junction unmatched. Germline CDR1 SGDLS, CDR2 YYNGEE. The CDR3 coding sequence is TGTGCCAGCAGCGGGCGGACAGGGGGCATCCAAGAGACCCAGTACTTC. Amino acid sequence: CASSGRTGGIQETQYF.

The rearrangement links TRBV6-5 to TRBJ2-3; D ambiguous. The CDR3 is 14 residues long. Trimming removed 7 bases from V and 1 base from J, with 12 bases in between. Germline CDR1 and CDR2: MNHEY and SVGAGI. The DNA of the CDR3 is TGTGCCAGCACCGTTGAGACTCGCACAGATACGCAGTATTTT. Encoded protein: CASTVETRTDTQYF.

The V call is TRBV2, the J call TRBJ2-3, with D perhaps TRBD1 (5 bases). The CDR3 contains 11 residues. Trimming took off 11 bases at V and 6 bases at J, with 12 bases between the two ends. Germline CDR1 and CDR2: SNHLY and FYNNEI. CDR3: CACQGWDTQYF. The CDR3 DNA sequence: TGTGCCTGCCAGGGCTGGGATACGCAGTATTTT.

The chain carries TRBV4-3 and TRBJ2-3, with D perhaps assigned TRBD1 or TRBD2 (5 bases each). The CDR3 has 15 amino acids. V lost 4 bases, J lost 5 bases, and 16 bases lay in between. CDR1 LGHNA and CDR2 YSLEER come from the germline V gene. Here the CDR3 DNA reads TGCGCCAGCAGCCCCCTGGGGGTTGGCAAAGATACGCAGTATTTT. It specifies CASSPLGVGKDTQYF.

The CDR3 DNA reads as TGTGCCAGCAGCGTAGCAGAGAATGAAAAACTGTTTTTT. This sequence encodes CASSVAENEKLFF. The chain combines TRBV9 with TRBJ1-4; unclear D gene. The CDR3 covers 13 residues. CDR1 and CDR2 from the germline V gene are SGDLS and YYNGEE. The V end lost 0 bases, the J end lost 5 bases, and 5 bases lay between the germline ends.

V and J are TRBV7-9 and TRBJ2-5; TRBD1 matches 8 bases. V gave up 1 base and J gave up 5 bases; unmatched junction bases: 3. Germline CDR1 and CDR2: SEHNR and FQNEAQ (reference sequence). The CDR3 covers 14 residues. The CDR3 reads CASSLGWDRETQYF. The CDR3 DNA reads as TGTGCCAGCAGCTTAGGTTGGGACAGGGAGACCCAGTACTTC.

The chain combines TRBV10-3 with TRBJ1-2; TRBD1 aligns across 8 bases. The CDR3 totals 16 residues. Germline V gene lookup returns CDR1 ENHRY and CDR2 SYGVKD. V lost 2 bases and J lost 0; bases outside the gene matches: 5. Here the CDR3 reads CAISEETGVSNYGYTF. Written as DNA, the CDR3 is TGTGCCATCAGTGAGGAGACAGGGGTGTCTAACTATGGCTACACCTTC.

This rearrangement joins TRBV4-1 to TRBJ2-7, with D possibly matching TRBD2 (6 bases). Trimming removed 0 bases from V and 6 bases from J, with 18 bases in between. Germline assignment: CDR1 MGHRA and CDR2 YSYEKL. The CDR3 covers 16 residues. The CDR3 DNA reads as TGCGCCAGCAGCCAAGAAGCCCCGGGACTCACGTCCGAGCAGTACTTC. Translating gives CASSQEAPGLTSEQYF.

This chain links TRBV9 with TRBJ2-5; D gene ambiguous. Germline V gene data show CDR1 as SGDLS and CDR2 as YYNGEE. The CDR3 is 16 amino acids. V lost 0 bases to trimming and J lost 0 bases, with 12 bases between them. CDR3 protein: CASSVAKGTDQETQYF. In DNA form, the CDR3 reads TGTGCCAGCAGCGTAGCCAAAGGCACAGACCAAGAGACCCAGTACTTC.

This rearrangement joins TRBV6-5 to TRBJ1-1; TRBD1 might be the D (6 bases). CDR1 is MNHEY and CDR2 is SVGAGI in the germline V gene. The CDR3 consists of 11 residues. V lost 6 bases and J 9 bases, leaving 11 bases between the germline ends. In DNA form, the CDR3 reads TGTGCCAGCAGCACCGGGACACAAGCTTTCTTT. It encodes CASSTGTQAFF.

The CDR3 sequence: CARGRGEQYF. The CDR3 DNA follows: TGTGCCAGGGGGCGGGGCGAGCAGTACTTC. The V and J genes are TRBV27 and TRBJ2-7, with a tentative D call TRBD2 (6 bases). CDR1 and CDR2 from the germline V gene are MNHEY and SMNVEV (reference sequence). The V gene lost 9 bases and the J gene lost 6 bases, with 9 bases spanning the gap. The CDR3 has 10 amino acids.

This chain connects TRBV10-2 to TRBJ1-2; 11 bases match TRBD1. The CDR3 has 13 amino acids. CDR1 is WSHSY, CDR2 SAAADI, per germline. J lost 7 bases, V lost 6 bases, and 4 bases had no gene match. CDR3 region: CASRGQGASGYTF. In DNA, the CDR3 is TGCGCCAGCAGAGGACAGGGGGCTAGTGGCTACACCTTC.